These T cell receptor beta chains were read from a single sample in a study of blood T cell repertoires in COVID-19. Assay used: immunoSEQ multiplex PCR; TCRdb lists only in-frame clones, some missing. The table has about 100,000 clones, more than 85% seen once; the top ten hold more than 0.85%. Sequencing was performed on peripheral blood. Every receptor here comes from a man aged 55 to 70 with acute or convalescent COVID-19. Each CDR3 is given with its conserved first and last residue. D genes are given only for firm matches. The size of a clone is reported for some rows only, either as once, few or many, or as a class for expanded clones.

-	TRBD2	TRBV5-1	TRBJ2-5	CASSSGRGRGETQYF	TGCGCCAGCAGCTCGGGGAGGGGAAGAGGTGAGACCCAGTACTTC
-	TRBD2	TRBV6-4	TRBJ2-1	CASSLGTNPYNEQFF	TGTGCCAGCAGCTTAGGGACTAACCCCTACAATGAGCAGTTCTTC
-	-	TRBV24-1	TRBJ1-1	CATSDSQGTEAFF	TGTGCCACCAGTGATTCCCAGGGGACTGAAGCTTTCTTT
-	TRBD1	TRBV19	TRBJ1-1	CASRGTAEAFF	TGTGCCAGTAGGGGGACAGCTGAAGCTTTCTTT
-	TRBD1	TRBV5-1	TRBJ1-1	CASSNRDRVMNTEAFF	TGCGCCAGCAGCAACCGGGACAGGGTAATGAACACTGAAGCTTTCTTT
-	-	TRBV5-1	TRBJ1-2	CASSLRQTYGYTF	TGCGCCAGCAGCTTGAGACAGACATATGGCTACACCTTC
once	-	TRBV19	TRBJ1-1	CASTPGRGMNTEAFF	TGTGCCAGTACCCCGGGCAGGGGTATGAACACTGAAGCTTTCTTT
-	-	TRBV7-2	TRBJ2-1	CASSSPRYNEQFF	TGTGCCAGCAGCTCCCCGCGATACAATGAGCAGTTCTTC
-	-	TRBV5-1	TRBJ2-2	CASSSSGELFF	TGCGCCAGCAGCTCGTCCGGGGAGCTGTTTTTT
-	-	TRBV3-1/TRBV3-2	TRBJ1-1	CASRRTDRNTEAFF	TGTGCCAGCAGACGTACGGACAGAAACACTGAAGCTTTCTTT
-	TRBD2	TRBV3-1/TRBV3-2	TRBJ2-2	CASSRTSGRNTGELFF	TGTGCCAGCAGCCGTACTAGCGGGCGAAACACCGGGGAGCTGTTTTTT
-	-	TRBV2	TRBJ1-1	CASSPRLNTEAFF	TGTGCCAGCAGTCCCCGTCTGAACACTGAAGCTTTCTTT
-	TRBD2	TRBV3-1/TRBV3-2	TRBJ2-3	CASSQPLGGGLGDTQYF	TGTGCCAGCAGCCAACCCCTTGGGGGAGGGCTCGGGGATACGCAGTATTTT
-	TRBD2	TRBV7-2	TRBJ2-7	CASSKQASSGRANEQYF	TGTGCCAGCAGCAAACAAGCTAGTAGCGGGAGGGCCAACGAGCAGTACTTC
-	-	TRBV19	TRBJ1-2	CASSIDLSTGYYGYTF	TGTGCCAGTAGTATAGATCTTTCGACAGGTTACTATGGCTACACCTTC
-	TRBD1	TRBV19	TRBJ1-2	CASRRDRVNYGYTF	TGTGCCAGTAGGAGGGACAGGGTTAACTATGGCTACACCTTC
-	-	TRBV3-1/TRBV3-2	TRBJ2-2	CASSQDPDSTGELFF	TGTGCCAGCAGCCAAGACCCCGACTCCACCGGGGAGCTGTTTTTT
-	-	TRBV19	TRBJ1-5	CASSIVKTPTRNQPQHF	TGTGCCAGTAGTATAGTTAAGACACCCACGCGCAATCAGCCCCAGCATTTT
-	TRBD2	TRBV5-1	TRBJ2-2	CASRSGRGANTGELFF	TGCGCCAGCAGATCAGGGCGGGGGGCGAACACCGGGGAGCTGTTTTTT
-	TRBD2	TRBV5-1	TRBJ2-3	CASSLWLAGGPDTQYF	TGCGCCAGCAGCTTGTGGCTAGCGGGAGGGCCAGATACGCAGTATTTT
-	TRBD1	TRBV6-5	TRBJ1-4	CASSYRGDRGEKLFF	TGTGCCAGCAGTTACCGCGGGGACAGGGGTGAAAAACTGTTTTTT
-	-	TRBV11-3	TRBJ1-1	CASSLKPNTEAFF	TGTGCCAGCAGCTTAAAGCCTAACACTGAAGCTTTCTTT
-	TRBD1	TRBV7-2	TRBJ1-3	CASSRRQGRTGNTIYF	TGTGCCAGCAGCCGCCGACAGGGGCGGACTGGAAACACCATATATTTT
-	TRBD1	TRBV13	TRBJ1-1	CASSLQGWTEAFF	TGTGCCAGCAGCCTACAGGGGTGGACTGAAGCTTTCTTT
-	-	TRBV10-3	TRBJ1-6	CAISQGYDNSPLHF	TGTGCCATCAGTCAGGGGTACGATAATTCACCCCTCCACTTT
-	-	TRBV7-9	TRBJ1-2	CASSLSRGAGYSYGYTF	TGTGCCAGCAGCTTATCTAGGGGCGCCGGTTATAGCTATGGCTACACCTTC
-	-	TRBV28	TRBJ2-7	CATRRGTIYEQYF	TGTGCCACCCGCCGGGGGACGATCTACGAGCAGTACTTC
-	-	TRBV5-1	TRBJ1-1	CASSLRGQGNTEAFF	TGCGCCAGCAGCCTCAGGGGTCAGGGTAACACTGAAGCTTTCTTT
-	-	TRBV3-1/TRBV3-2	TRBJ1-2	CASSQGAYGYTF	TGTGCCAGCAGCCAAGGAGCCTATGGCTACACCTTC
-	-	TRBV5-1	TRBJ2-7	CASSSRTSGSYEQYF	TGCGCCAGCAGCTCCCGTACCAGCGGGTCCTACGAGCAGTACTTC
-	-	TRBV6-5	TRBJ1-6	CASSTAGMGRSPLHF	TGTGCCAGCAGTACCGCAGGGATGGGGCGTTCACCCCTCCACTTT
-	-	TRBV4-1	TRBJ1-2	CASSPTETDYGYTF	TGCGCCAGCAGCCCTACTGAAACGGACTATGGCTACACCTTC
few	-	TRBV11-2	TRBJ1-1	CASSSVAEAFF	TGTGCCAGCAGCTCGGTGGCTGAAGCTTTCTTT
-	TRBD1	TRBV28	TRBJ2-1	CASSPPGTGSNEQFF	TGTGCCAGCAGCCCTCCCGGGACAGGGTCCAATGAGCAGTTCTTC
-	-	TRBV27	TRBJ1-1	CASRRGLSGEAFF	TGTGCCAGCAGAAGAGGTTTAAGTGGTGAAGCTTTCTTT
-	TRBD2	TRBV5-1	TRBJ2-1	CASSRGLAGGEQFF	TGCGCCAGCAGCCGAGGGCTAGCGGGAGGTGAGCAGTTCTTC
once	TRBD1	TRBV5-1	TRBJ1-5	CASSLGGQGDQPQHF	TGCGCCAGCAGCTTGGGCGGACAGGGGGATCAGCCCCAGCATTTT
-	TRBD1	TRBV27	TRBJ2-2	CASSLSRQGPVTGELFF	TGTGCCAGCAGTTTATCGAGACAGGGGCCGGTCACCGGGGAGCTGTTTTTT
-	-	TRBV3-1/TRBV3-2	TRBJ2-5	CASSLRTEMETQYF	TGTGCCAGCAGCTTAAGGACAGAGATGGAGACCCAGTACTTC
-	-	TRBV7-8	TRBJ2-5	CASSYSGRYQETQYF	TGTGCCAGCAGCTACAGCGGGCGGTACCAAGAGACCCAGTACTTC
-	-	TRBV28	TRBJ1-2	CASSSLGANYGYTF	TGTGCCAGCAGTTCCTTGGGAGCTAACTATGGCTACACCTTC
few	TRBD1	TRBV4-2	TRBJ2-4	CASSQDPQGVSIQYF	TGTGCCAGCAGCCAAGATCCACAGGGGGTTTCCATTCAGTACTTC